The 5 T cell receptor beta chains reported below all come from one sample, sequenced in a study of spatial heterogeneity in lung cancer. TCRdb recomputed calls from the 5' RACE reads with MiXCR, one row per CDR3 protein. The repertoire holds 20,000 to 30,000 distinct CDR3 sequences, with around 4.6% as singletons. Time point here: sample taken at primary tumor resection. Sequences were derived from PBMCs, sampled at surgery. The source is a male donor with early-stage non-small cell lung cancer.

This clonotype was recorded at least ten times. The chain couples TRBV28 to TRBJ1-1; a possible D gene is TRBD1 (5 bases). The CDR3 is 15 amino acids. Germline V CDR1 and CDR2: MDHEN, SYDVKM. Trimming stripped 2 bases from V and 4 bases from J, with 14 bases between. The CDR3 sequence: CASSLPGGLSTEAFF. In nucleotides, the CDR3 is TGTGCCAGCAGTTTACCGGGGGGGTTGTCCACTGAAGCTTTCTTT. The full variable domain, in which reference TRBV28 and TRBJ1-1 provide the parts outside the CDR3, is DVKVTQSSRYLVKRTGEKVFLECVQDMDHENMFWYRQDPGLGLRLIYFSYDVKMKEKGDIPEGYSVSREKKERFSLILESASTNQTSMYLCASSLPGGLSTEAFFGQGTRLTVV.

This clonotype has a count of ten or more. The chain links TRBV5-4 to TRBJ2-1; TRBD1 aligns across 12 bases. The V segment lost 2 bases and the J segment 9 bases; nucleotides outside the gene matches: 6. The CDR3 totals 15 residues. CDR1 is SGHNT, CDR2 YYREEE, per germline (reference sequence). The CDR3 loop is CASSLPGQGAGEQFF. The CDR3 nucleotides are TGTGCCAGCAGCTTACCGGGACAGGGGGCGGGTGAGCAGTTCTTC.

By share, this clonotype counts as medium-sized. The chain uses TRBV29-1 and TRBJ2-7, with D possibly matching TRBD2 (5 bases). The V gene lost 6 bases and the J gene lost 2 bases, with 8 bases spanning the gap. In germline, CDR1 is SQVTM, CDR2 ANQGSEA. The CDR3 runs 11 residues. The CDR3 coding sequence is TGCAGCGTGCCGGGGACCTACGAGCAGTACTTC. Protein sequence: CSVPGTYEQYF.

This clonotype came up many times. The chain couples TRBV2 to TRBJ2-1; D ambiguous. The V end lost 8 bases, the J end lost 6 bases, and 8 bases lay between the germline ends. The CDR3 spans 11 residues. The germline gives CDR1 SNHLY, CDR2 FYNNEI. CDR3: CASGLSNEQFF. CDR3 nucleotides: TGTGCCAGCGGGCTTAGCAATGAGCAGTTCTTC.

This clonotype was seen many times. This rearrangement joins TRBV9 to TRBJ2-5, with 12 bases that match TRBD1. The V gene end was trimmed by 1 base and the J gene end by 4 bases; junction bases not matched to a gene: 5. Germline assignment: CDR1 SGDLS and CDR2 YYNGEE. This CDR3 has 16 residues. The CDR3 reads CASSVTGTGGRETQYF. CDR3 sequence (DNA): TGTGCCAGCAGCGTAACGGGGACAGGGGGCAGAGAGACCCAGTACTTC.